A selection of T cell receptor beta chains follows, all from one sample in a study of blood T cell repertoires in COVID-19. Measured with immunoSEQ multiplex PCR; TCRdb has only the in-frame clones, and not every one. The repertoire consists of around 200,000 clones, with about three quarters occurring once and the leading ten covering 2.8%. Sequenced input: peripheral blood. These receptors were taken from a woman aged 80 or older with active or convalescent COVID-19. The CDR3 runs from the conserved cysteine through the conserved F or W. Fields, in order: CDR3 length, V gene, J gene, clone size, D gene, CDR3 protein, CDR3 DNA. D genes are given only for firm matches. Not all rows give a size; the values are once, few, many and, for expanded clones, a class.

cdr3_length: 16; v_call: TRBV14; j_call: TRBJ1-3; clone_size: .; d_call: .; cdr3_aa: CASSQLQASSGNTIYF; cdr3_nt: TGTGCCAGCAGCCAGTTACAGGCAAGCTCTGGAAACACCATATATTTT
cdr3_length: 14; v_call: TRBV6-5; j_call: TRBJ2-1; clone_size: .; d_call: TRBD1; cdr3_aa: CASRRDSSYNEQFF; cdr3_nt: TGTGCCAGCAGGAGGGACAGTTCCTACAATGAGCAGTTCTTC
cdr3_length: 14; v_call: TRBV5-4; j_call: TRBJ1-4; clone_size: .; d_call: TRBD1; cdr3_aa: CASSLGTGYEKLFF; cdr3_nt: TGTGCCAGCAGCCTCGGGACAGGGTATGAAAAACTGTTTTTT
cdr3_length: 14; v_call: TRBV5-6; j_call: TRBJ1-2; clone_size: .; d_call: .; cdr3_aa: CASSPGGLGYGYTF; cdr3_nt: TGTGCCAGCAGCCCCGGAGGGCTAGGCTATGGCTACACCTTC
cdr3_length: 13; v_call: TRBV6-5; j_call: TRBJ1-2; clone_size: .; d_call: TRBD1; cdr3_aa: CASSHGQGVGYTF; cdr3_nt: TGTGCCAGCAGCCATGGACAGGGTGTTGGCTACACCTTC
cdr3_length: 16; v_call: TRBV5-1; j_call: TRBJ2-5; clone_size: .; d_call: .; cdr3_aa: CASSFTGSGSGETQYF; cdr3_nt: TGCGCCAGCAGCTTTACTGGGAGCGGATCAGGAGAGACCCAGTACTTC
cdr3_length: 13; v_call: TRBV28; j_call: TRBJ1-1; clone_size: .; d_call: TRBD1; cdr3_aa: CASRGQGVREAFF; cdr3_nt: TGTGCCAGCAGGGGACAGGGCGTTAGGGAAGCTTTCTTT
cdr3_length: 13; v_call: TRBV25-1; j_call: TRBJ1-1; clone_size: .; d_call: .; cdr3_aa: CASKAPVSTEAFF; cdr3_nt: TGTGCCAGCAAAGCCCCGGTTAGCACTGAAGCTTTCTTT
cdr3_length: 16; v_call: TRBV27; j_call: TRBJ2-7; clone_size: .; d_call: .; cdr3_aa: CASSLKGGGIAYEQYF; cdr3_nt: TGTGCCAGCAGTTTAAAAGGGGGCGGGATCGCCTACGAGCAGTACTTC
cdr3_length: 14; v_call: TRBV19; j_call: TRBJ2-4; clone_size: .; d_call: .; cdr3_aa: CASSRGRGKNIQYF; cdr3_nt: TGTGCCAGTAGTAGAGGCCGGGGGAAAAACATTCAGTACTTC
cdr3_length: 15; v_call: TRBV21-1; j_call: TRBJ2-7; clone_size: .; d_call: .; cdr3_aa: CASSTKTPQGYEQYF; cdr3_nt: TGTGCCAGCAGCACAAAAACACCCCAGGGTTACGAGCAGTACTTC
cdr3_length: 13; v_call: TRBV10-3; j_call: TRBJ1-5; clone_size: .; d_call: TRBD1; cdr3_aa: CAIRQGADQPQHF; cdr3_nt: TGTGCCATCAGACAGGGGGCGGATCAGCCCCAGCATTTT
cdr3_length: 15; v_call: TRBV6-5; j_call: TRBJ1-1; clone_size: .; d_call: TRBD1; cdr3_aa: CASSPWGGQGASAFF; cdr3_nt: TGTGCCAGCAGTCCATGGGGCGGACAGGGGGCTTCTGCTTTCTTT
cdr3_length: 15; v_call: TRBV28; j_call: TRBJ2-2; clone_size: .; d_call: .; cdr3_aa: CASSLSTGFTGELFF; cdr3_nt: TGTGCCAGCAGTTTGTCTACAGGGTTTACCGGGGAGCTGTTTTTT
cdr3_length: 12; v_call: TRBV12-3/TRBV12-4; j_call: TRBJ1-2; clone_size: few; d_call: .; cdr3_aa: CASSLDLHGYTF; cdr3_nt: TGTGCCAGCAGTTTAGACCTACATGGCTACACCTTC
cdr3_length: 13; v_call: TRBV7-2; j_call: TRBJ1-2; clone_size: .; d_call: TRBD1; cdr3_aa: CASSFGQGPGYTF; cdr3_nt: TGTGCCAGCAGCTTCGGACAGGGCCCCGGCTACACCTTC
cdr3_length: 15; v_call: TRBV7-9; j_call: TRBJ2-5; clone_size: .; d_call: TRBD1; cdr3_aa: CASSPGTAARETQYF; cdr3_nt: TGTGCCAGCAGCCCCGGGACAGCCGCCCGGGAGACCCAGTACTTC
cdr3_length: 18; v_call: TRBV28; j_call: TRBJ1-1; clone_size: .; d_call: TRBD1; cdr3_aa: CASTTRWAGGARFGEAFF; cdr3_nt: TGTGCCAGCACCACCCGTTGGGCAGGGGGCGCGAGATTTGGTGAAGCTTTCTTT
cdr3_length: 12; v_call: TRBV28; j_call: TRBJ1-5; clone_size: .; d_call: .; cdr3_aa: CASSARQEPQHF; cdr3_nt: TGTGCCAGCAGTGCCCGACAGGAGCCCCAGCATTTT
cdr3_length: 14; v_call: TRBV27; j_call: TRBJ1-2; clone_size: .; d_call: TRBD1; cdr3_aa: CASMADRGLYGYTF; cdr3_nt: TGTGCCAGCATGGCGGACAGGGGGCTTTATGGCTACACCTTC
cdr3_length: 13; v_call: TRBV4-3; j_call: TRBJ1-2; clone_size: .; d_call: TRBD1; cdr3_aa: CASSHRGNYGYTF; cdr3_nt: TGCGCCAGCAGTCACAGGGGTAACTATGGCTACACCTTC
cdr3_length: 14; v_call: TRBV7-9; j_call: TRBJ2-1; clone_size: .; d_call: TRBD1; cdr3_aa: CASSPRDRASEQFF; cdr3_nt: TGTGCCAGCAGCCCGAGGGACAGGGCAAGTGAGCAGTTCTTC
cdr3_length: 14; v_call: TRBV28; j_call: TRBJ1-2; clone_size: .; d_call: TRBD1; cdr3_aa: CASSLTTGGYGYTF; cdr3_nt: TGTGCCAGCAGTTTAACAACAGGGGGCTATGGCTACACCTTC
cdr3_length: 16; v_call: TRBV28; j_call: TRBJ2-3; clone_size: .; d_call: TRBD2; cdr3_aa: CASSTSGGVYTDTQYF; cdr3_nt: TGTGCCAGCAGTACTAGCGGGGGGGTGTACACAGATACGCAGTATTTT
cdr3_length: 16; v_call: TRBV5-1; j_call: TRBJ1-2; clone_size: .; d_call: .; cdr3_aa: CASSPWGQGTQSGYTF; cdr3_nt: TGCGCCAGCAGCCCATGGGGGCAGGGAACTCAGAGTGGCTACACCTTC
cdr3_length: 13; v_call: TRBV12-3/TRBV12-4; j_call: TRBJ1-2; clone_size: .; d_call: .; cdr3_aa: CASSPAMTGGYTF; cdr3_nt: TGTGCCAGCAGCCCCGCGATGACGGGGGGCTACACCTTC
cdr3_length: 15; v_call: TRBV5-4; j_call: TRBJ2-1; clone_size: .; d_call: .; cdr3_aa: CASSLDPGVYNEQFF; cdr3_nt: TGTGCCAGCAGCTTGGACCCGGGGGTCTACAATGAGCAGTTCTTC
cdr3_length: 16; v_call: TRBV23-1; j_call: TRBJ1-2; clone_size: .; d_call: .; cdr3_aa: CASSHKGQVLGDGYTF; cdr3_nt: TGCGCCAGCAGTCACAAGGGGCAGGTGTTAGGGGATGGCTACACCTTC